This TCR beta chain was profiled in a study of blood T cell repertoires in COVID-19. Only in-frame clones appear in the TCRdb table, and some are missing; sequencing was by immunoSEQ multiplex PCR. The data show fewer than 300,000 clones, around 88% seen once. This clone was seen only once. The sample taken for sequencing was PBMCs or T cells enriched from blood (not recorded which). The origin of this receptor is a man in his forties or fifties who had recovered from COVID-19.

The CDR3 bases are TGCAGTGCTAGCAGCTACGAGCAGTACTTC. This encodes CSASSYEQYF. The rearrangement uses TRBV20-1 and TRBJ2-7, with no clear D. The CDR3 covers 10 residues. Trimming cost V 3 bases and J 3 bases, with 3 bases left between them. Germline V gene data show CDR1 as DFQATT and CDR2 as SNEGSKA (reference sequence).